This T cell receptor (beta chain) was recorded in a study of blood T cell repertoires in COVID-19. Across the whole study: The United States, Italy and Spain were the sources of the acute and convalescent COVID-19 samples.

Assay: immunoSEQ multiplex PCR; the TCRdb copy retains only in-frame clones and omits some. The sample consists of fewer than 250,000 clones, 83% of them appearing once. The TCR was taken from a man aged 50 to 60 with active or convalescent COVID-19. Input material: peripheral blood.

This chain's CDR3 is CASRQDLGSEKLFF. The DNA for the CDR3 is TGTGCCAGCAGACAGGATTTGGGCAGCGAAAAACTGTTTTTT. This chain links TRBV27 with TRBJ1-4; a possible D gene is TRBD1 (5 bases). Germline V lookup: CDR1 MNHEY, CDR2 SMNVEV (reference sequence). The CDR3 contains 14 residues. The ends were cut back, 6 bases at V and 8 bases at J, with 16 bases in the middle.